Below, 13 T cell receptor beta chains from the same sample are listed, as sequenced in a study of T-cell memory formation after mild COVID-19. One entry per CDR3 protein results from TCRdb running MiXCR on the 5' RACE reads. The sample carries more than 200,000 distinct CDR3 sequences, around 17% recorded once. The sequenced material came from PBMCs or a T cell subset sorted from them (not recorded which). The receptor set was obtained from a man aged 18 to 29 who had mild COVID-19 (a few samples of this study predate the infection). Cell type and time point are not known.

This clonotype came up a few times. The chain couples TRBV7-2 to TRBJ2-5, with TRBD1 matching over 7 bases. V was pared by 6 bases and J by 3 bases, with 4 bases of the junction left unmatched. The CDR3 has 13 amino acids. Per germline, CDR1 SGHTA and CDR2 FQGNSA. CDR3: CASRTGVEETQYF. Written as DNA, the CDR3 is TGTGCCAGCAGAACAGGGGTTGAAGAGACCCAGTACTTC.

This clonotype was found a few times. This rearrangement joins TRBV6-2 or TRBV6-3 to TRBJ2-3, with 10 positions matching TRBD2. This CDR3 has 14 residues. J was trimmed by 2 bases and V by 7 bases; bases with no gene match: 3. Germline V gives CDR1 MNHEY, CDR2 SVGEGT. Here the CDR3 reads CASTGLADTDTQYF. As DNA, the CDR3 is TGTGCCAGCACCGGACTAGCGGACACAGATACGCAGTATTTT.

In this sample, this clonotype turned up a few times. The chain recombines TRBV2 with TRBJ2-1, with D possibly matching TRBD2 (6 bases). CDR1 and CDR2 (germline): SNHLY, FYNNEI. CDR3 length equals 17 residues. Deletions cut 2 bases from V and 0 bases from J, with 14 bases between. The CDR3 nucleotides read TGTGCCAGCAGTGAATCATTCCGGGGGAGCTCCTACAATGAGCAGTTCTTC. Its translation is CASSESFRGSSYNEQFF.

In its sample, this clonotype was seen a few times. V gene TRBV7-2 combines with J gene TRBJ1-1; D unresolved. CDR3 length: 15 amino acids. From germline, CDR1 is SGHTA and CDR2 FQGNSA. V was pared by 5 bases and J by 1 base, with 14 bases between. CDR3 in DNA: TGTGCCAGCAGCCCAACCCCCATAGGGAACACTGAAGCTTTCTTT. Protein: CASSPTPIGNTEAFF.

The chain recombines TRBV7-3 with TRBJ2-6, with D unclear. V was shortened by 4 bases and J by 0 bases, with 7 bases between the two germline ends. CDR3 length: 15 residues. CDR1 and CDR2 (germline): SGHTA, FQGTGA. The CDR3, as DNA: TGTGCCAGCAGCTCGACGTTCTCTGGGGCCAACGTCCTGACTTTC. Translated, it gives CASSSTFSGANVLTF. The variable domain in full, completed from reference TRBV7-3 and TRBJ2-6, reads GAGVSQTPSNKVTEKGKYVELRCDPISGHTALYWYRQSLGQGPEFLIYFQGTGAADDSGLPNDRFFAVRPEGSVSTLKIQRTERGDSAVYLCASSSTFSGANVLTFGAGSRLTVL.

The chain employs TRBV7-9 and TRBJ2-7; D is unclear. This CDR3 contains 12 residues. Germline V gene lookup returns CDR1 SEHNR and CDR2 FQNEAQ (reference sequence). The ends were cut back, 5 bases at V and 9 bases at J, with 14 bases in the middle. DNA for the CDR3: TGTGCCAGCAGCCCACCTACGGTGATGCAGTACGTC. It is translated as CASSPPTVMQYV.

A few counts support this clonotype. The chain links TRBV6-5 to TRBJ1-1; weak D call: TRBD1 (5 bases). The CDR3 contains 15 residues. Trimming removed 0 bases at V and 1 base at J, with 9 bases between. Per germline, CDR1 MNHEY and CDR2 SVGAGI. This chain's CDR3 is CASSYSGTGNTEAFF. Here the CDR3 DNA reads TGTGCCAGCAGTTACTCCGGGACGGGGAACACTGAAGCTTTCTTT.

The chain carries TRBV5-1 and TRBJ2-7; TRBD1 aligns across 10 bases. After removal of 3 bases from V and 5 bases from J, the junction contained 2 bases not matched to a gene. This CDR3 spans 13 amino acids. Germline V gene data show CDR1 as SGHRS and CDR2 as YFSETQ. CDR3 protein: CASSWGTGDEQYV. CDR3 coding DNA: TGCGCCAGCAGCTGGGGGACAGGGGACGAGCAGTACGTC.

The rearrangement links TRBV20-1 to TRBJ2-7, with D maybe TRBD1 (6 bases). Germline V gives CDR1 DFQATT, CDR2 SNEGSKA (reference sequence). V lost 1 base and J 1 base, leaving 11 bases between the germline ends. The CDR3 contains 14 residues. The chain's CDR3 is CSARGPGDSYEQYV. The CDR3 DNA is TGCAGTGCTAGAGGTCCAGGGGATTCCTACGAGCAGTACGTC.

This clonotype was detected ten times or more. Written as DNA, the CDR3 is TGTGCCAGCAGCCCTTCCAGCGGGGATACGCAGTATTTT. Its translation: CASSPSSGDTQYF. V and J are TRBV7-2 and TRBJ2-3, with TRBD2 as a possible D gene (6 bases). Trimming took 5 bases from V and 6 from J, leaving 12 bases between them. There are 13 residues in the CDR3. CDR1 SGHTA and CDR2 FQGNSA come from the germline V gene.

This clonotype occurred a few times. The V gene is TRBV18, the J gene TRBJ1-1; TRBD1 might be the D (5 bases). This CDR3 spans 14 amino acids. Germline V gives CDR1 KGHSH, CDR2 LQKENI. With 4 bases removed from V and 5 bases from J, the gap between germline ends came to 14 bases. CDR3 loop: CASSLDLGGTEAFF. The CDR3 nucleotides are TGTGCCAGCTCACTCGACCTGGGGGGGACTGAAGCTTTCTTT.

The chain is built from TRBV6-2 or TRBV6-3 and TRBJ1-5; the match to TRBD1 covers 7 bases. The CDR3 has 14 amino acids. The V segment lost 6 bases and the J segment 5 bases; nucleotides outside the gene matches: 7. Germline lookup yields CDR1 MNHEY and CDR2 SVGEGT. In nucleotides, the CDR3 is TGTGCCAGCAGGAGAGGGGGCAGAGATCAGCCCCAGCATTTT. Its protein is CASRRGGRDQPQHF.

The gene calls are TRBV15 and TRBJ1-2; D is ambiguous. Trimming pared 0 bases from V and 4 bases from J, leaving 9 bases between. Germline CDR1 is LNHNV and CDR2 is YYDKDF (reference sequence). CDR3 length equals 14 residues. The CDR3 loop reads CATSRDRISYGYTF. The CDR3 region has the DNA TGTGCCACCAGCAGAGATCGAATTTCCTATGGCTACACCTTC. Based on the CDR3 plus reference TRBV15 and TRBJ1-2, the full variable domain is DAMVIQNPRYQVTQFGKPVTLSCSQTLNHNVMYWYQQKSSQAPKLLFHYYDKDFNNEADTPDNFQSRRPNTSFCFLDIRSPGLGDTAMYLCATSRDRISYGYTFGSGTRLTVV.